The present T cell receptor (beta chain) was sequenced within a study of blood T cell repertoires in COVID-19. Study details: In each case, the material was cDNA or gDNA derived from T cells, B-cell-depleted T cells, or PBMCs.

In the study's own analysis: Nucleated cell number was recorded as an estimate derived from reference gene primer amplification. Assay: immunoSEQ multiplex PCR; the TCRdb copy retains only in-frame clones and omits some. The V and J calls and clone size are taken from that table; D and trimming were inferred from the DNA. Seen here are about 260,000 clones, nearly 90% observed once, and the top ten hold around 0.67%. The CDR3 is made up of 13 amino acids. Trimming shortened V by 4 bases and J by 4 bases, and 10 bases separated the two germline ends. Germline CDR1 MDHEN, CDR2 SYDVKM. The TCR comes from a human donor in a cohort sampled during active COVID-19. J is TRBJ1-1 and V is TRBV28; unclear D gene. Sequenced input: peripheral blood. The CDR3 here is CASSSLGGTEAFF. CDR3 DNA: TGTGCCAGCAGTTCCCTAGGAGGCACTGAAGCTTTCTTT.